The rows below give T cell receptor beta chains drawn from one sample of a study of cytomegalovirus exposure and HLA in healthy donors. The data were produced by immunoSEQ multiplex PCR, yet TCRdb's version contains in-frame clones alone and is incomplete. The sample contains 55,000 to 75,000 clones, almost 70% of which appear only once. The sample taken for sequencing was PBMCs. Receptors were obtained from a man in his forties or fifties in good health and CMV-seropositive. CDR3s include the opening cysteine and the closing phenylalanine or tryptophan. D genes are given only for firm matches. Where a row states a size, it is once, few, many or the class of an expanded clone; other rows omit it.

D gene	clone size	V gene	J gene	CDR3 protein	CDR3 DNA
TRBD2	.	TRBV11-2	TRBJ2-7	CASSLATSGIKINEQYF	TGTGCCAGCAGCTTAGCGACTAGCGGGATAAAGATCAACGAGCAGTACTTC
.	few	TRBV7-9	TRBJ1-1	CSSSLANTEAFF	TGTTCCAGCAGCCTGGCGAACACTGAAGCTTTCTTT
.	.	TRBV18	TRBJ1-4	CASSPGRQENEKLFF	TGTGCCAGCTCACCAGGGAGACAGGAAAATGAAAAACTGTTTTTT
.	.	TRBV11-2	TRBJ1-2	CASSFEGGGGYTF	TGTGCCAGCAGCTTCGAGGGGGGAGGGGGCTACACCTTC
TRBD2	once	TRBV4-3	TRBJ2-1	CASSQVGSAGPNEQFF	TGCGCCAGCAGCCAAGTGGGTTCAGCGGGGCCCAATGAGCAGTTCTTC
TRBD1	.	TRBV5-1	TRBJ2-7	CASSRDSNYEQYF	TGCGCCAGCAGCCGGGACAGTAACTACGAGCAGTACTTC
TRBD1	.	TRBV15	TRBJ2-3	CATSKGQGTDTQYF	TGTGCCACCAGCAAAGGACAGGGCACAGATACGCAGTATTTT
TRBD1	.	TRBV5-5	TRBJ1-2	CASSPVDRGGYTF	TGTGCCAGCAGCCCAGTCGACAGGGGCGGCTACACCTTC
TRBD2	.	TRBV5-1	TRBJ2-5	CASSLVPSGGQETQYF	TGCGCCAGCAGCTTGGTTCCTAGCGGTGGTCAAGAGACCCAGTACTTC
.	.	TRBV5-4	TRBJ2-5	CASSLGRTQDQETQYF	TGTGCCAGCAGCTTGGGTCGGACACAGGACCAAGAGACCCAGTACTTC
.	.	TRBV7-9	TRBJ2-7	CASSLVQGSYEQYF	TGTGCCAGCAGCTTAGTCCAGGGGTCCTACGAGCAGTACTTC
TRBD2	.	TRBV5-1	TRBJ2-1	CASNSAGGPSYNEQFF	TGCGCCAGCAATTCAGCGGGAGGGCCCTCCTACAATGAGCAGTTCTTC
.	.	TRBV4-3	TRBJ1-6	CASSLQYSSYNSPLHF	TGCGCCAGCAGCTTACAGTATAGCTCCTATAATTCACCCCTCCACTTT
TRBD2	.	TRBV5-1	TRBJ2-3	CASSVRLAGSTDTQYF	TGCGCCAGCAGCGTGCGACTAGCGGGGTCCACAGATACGCAGTATTTT
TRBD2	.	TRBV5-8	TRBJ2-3	CASSFVSGRARDTQYF	TGTGCCAGCAGCTTTGTTAGCGGGAGGGCCCGAGATACGCAGTATTTT
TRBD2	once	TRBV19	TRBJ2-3	CASSIGRGLTDTQYF	TGTGCCAGTAGTATCGGCCGGGGACTAACAGATACGCAGTATTTT
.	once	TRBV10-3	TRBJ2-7	CTISESVQGYEQYF	TGTACCATCAGTGAGTCGGTCCAGGGGTACGAGCAGTACTTC
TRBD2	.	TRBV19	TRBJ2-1	CASSYGSGTGNEQFF	TGTGCCAGTAGCTACGGGAGCGGGACGGGAAATGAGCAGTTCTTC
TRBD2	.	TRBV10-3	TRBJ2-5	CAIGSGTSGRAGETQYF	TGTGCCATCGGCTCCGGGACTAGCGGGAGGGCCGGGGAGACCCAGTACTTC
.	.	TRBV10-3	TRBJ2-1	CAISESGAEKQFF	TGTGCCATCAGTGAGTCTGGGGCAGAAAAGCAGTTCTTC
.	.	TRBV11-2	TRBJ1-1	CASSPTFSGHNSEAFF	TGTGCCAGCAGCCCCACCTTTTCAGGGCATAACTCTGAAGCTTTCTTT
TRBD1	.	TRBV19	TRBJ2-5	CASSRTTGQETQYF	TGTGCCAGTAGTAGAACGACAGGGCAAGAGACCCAGTACTTC
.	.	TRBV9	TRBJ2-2	CASSVIGTGELFF	TGTGCCAGCAGCGTAATCGGCACCGGGGAGCTGTTTTTT
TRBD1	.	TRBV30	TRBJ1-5	CAWTTGGSSNQPQHF	TGTGCCTGGACGACAGGGGGGTCCAGCAATCAGCCCCAGCATTTT
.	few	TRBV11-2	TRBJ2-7	CASRYLSAFSYEQYF	TGTGCCAGCAGATACCTCAGCGCATTCTCCTACGAGCAGTACTTC
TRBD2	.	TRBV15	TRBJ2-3	CATGQRGGRTDTQYF	TGTGCCACCGGCCAGCGGGGGGGCCGGACAGATACGCAGTATTTT
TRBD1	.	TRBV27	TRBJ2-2	CASSFERTGGFGELFF	TGTGCCAGCAGTTTCGAACGGACAGGGGGGTTTGGGGAGCTGTTTTTT
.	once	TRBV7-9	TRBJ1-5	CASSDSSNQPQHF	TGTGCCAGCAGTGACAGTAGCAATCAGCCCCAGCATTTT
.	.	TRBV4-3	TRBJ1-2	CASSHGQHYGYTF	TGCGCCAGCAGCCACGGACAGCACTATGGCTACACCTTC
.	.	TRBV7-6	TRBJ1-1	CASSLSMNTEAFF	TGTGCCAGCAGCTTAAGCATGAACACTGAAGCTTTCTTT
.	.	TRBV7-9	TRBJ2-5	CASSFWDSRRETQYF	TGTGCCAGCAGCTTTTGGGACTCTAGAAGGGAGACCCAGTACTTC
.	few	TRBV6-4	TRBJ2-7	CASSYSRGEHEQYF	TGTGCCAGCAGTTACTCCAGGGGGGAACACGAGCAGTACTTC
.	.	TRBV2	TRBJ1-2	CASSEAARAVYGYTF	TGTGCCAGCAGTGAGGCGGCGCGGGCGGTCTATGGCTACACCTTC
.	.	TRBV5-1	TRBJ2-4	CASKPFLTRENIQYF	TGCGCCAGCAAGCCGTTTTTGACGAGGGAAAACATTCAGTACTTC
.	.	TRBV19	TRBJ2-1	CASSPRLDEQFF	TGTGCCAGTAGTCCAAGACTAGATGAGCAGTTCTTC
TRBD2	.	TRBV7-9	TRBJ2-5	CASSLASGGAKTQYF	TGTGCCAGCAGCTTAGCTAGCGGGGGGGCAAAGACCCAGTACTTC
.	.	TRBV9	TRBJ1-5	CASSVIPNQPQHF	TGTGCCAGCAGCGTAATCCCAAATCAGCCCCAGCATTTT